This T cell receptor (beta chain) was retrieved from a study of blood T cells in healthy people across ages. Study conclusions and caveats: It was the long-lived donors that had more naive CD4+ cells and higher diversity than aged donors.

This clonotype was detected once. Its antigen is still unknown. A junction boundary mismatches the germline segment, possibly from a read error. Combining a sample-barcoded 5' primer with a J-beta primer mix, a second PCR ran for roughly 6 to 12 cycles. TCRdb fed the 5' RACE reads into MiXCR, producing one record per CDR3 protein. The sample includes 550,000 to 650,000 distinct CDR3 sequences, roughly 30% of them seen just once. Germline V gene sequence: CDR1 MNHNS, CDR2 SASEGT. This CDR3 region has 14 residues. The sequencing sample was made of blood. V and J are TRBV6-1 and TRBJ2-3; TRBD1 matches 7 bases. This TCR came from a woman at least 80 years old in good health. The CDR3 loop reads CASSDSLGTDAQYF. Written as DNA, the CDR3 is TGTGCCAGCAGTGACAGCTTGGGGACAGATGCGCAGTATTTT.